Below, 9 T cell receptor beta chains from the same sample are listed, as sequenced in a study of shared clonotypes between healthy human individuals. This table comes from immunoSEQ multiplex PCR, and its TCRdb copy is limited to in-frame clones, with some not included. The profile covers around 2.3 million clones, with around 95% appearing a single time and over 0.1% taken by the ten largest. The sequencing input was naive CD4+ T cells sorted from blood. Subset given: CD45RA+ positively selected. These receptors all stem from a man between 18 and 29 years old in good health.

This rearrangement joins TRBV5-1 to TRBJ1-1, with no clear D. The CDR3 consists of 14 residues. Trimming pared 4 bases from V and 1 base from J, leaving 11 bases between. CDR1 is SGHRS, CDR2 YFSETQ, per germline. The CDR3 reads CASSQRTGNTEAFF. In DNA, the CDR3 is TGCGCCAGCAGCCAAAGGACGGGGAACACTGAAGCTTTCTTT.

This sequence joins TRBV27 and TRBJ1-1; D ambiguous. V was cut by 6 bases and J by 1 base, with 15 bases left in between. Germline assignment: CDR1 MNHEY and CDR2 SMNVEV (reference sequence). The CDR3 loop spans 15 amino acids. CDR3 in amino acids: CASSSRAAWNTEAFF. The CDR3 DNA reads TGTGCCAGCAGCTCTAGGGCGGCCTGGAACACTGAAGCTTTCTTT.

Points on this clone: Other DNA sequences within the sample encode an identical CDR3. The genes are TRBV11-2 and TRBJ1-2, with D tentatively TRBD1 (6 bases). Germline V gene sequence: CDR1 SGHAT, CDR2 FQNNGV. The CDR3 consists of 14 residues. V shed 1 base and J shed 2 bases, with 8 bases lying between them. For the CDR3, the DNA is TGTGCCAGCAGCTTAGGAGGGGGAAACTATGGCTACACCTTC. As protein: CASSLGGGNYGYTF.

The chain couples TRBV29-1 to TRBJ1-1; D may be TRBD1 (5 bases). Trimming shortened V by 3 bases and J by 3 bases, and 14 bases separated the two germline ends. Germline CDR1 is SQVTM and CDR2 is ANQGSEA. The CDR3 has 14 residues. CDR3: CSVDSRGRDTEAFF. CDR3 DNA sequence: TGCAGCGTTGATTCCCGGGGGAGGGACACTGAAGCTTTCTTT.

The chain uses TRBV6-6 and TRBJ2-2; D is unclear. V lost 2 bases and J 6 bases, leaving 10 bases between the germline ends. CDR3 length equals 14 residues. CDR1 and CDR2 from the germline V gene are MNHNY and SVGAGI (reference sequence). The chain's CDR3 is CASSYLDNAGELFF. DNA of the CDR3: TGTGCCAGCAGTTACCTGGATAACGCCGGGGAGCTGTTTTTT.

CDR3 nucleotides: TGTGCCTGGAAGCCCCATTGGACTAGCGGGAGGTACGAGCAGTACTTC. Amino acid sequence: CAWKPHWTSGRYEQYF. This chain uses TRBV30 with TRBJ2-7; 14 nucleotides line up with TRBD2. J was trimmed by 4 bases and V by 4 bases; bases with no gene match: 9. CDR1 GTSNPN and CDR2 SVGIG come from the germline V gene (reference sequence). This CDR3 spans 16 amino acids.

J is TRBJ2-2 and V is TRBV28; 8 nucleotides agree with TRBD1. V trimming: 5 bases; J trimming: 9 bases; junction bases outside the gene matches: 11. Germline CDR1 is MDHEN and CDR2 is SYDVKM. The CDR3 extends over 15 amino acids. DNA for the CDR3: TGTGCCAGCAGTCTAACGACCAGGGGGCGGAGGGAGCTGTTTTTT. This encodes CASSLTTRGRRELFF.

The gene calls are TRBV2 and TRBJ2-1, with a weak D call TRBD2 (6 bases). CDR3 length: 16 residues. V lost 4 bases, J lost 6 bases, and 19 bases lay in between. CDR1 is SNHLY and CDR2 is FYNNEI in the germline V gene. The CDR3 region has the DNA TGTGCCAGCAGTGTTTCCCGGGACTTTTTTCCCAATGAGCAGTTCTTC. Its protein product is CASSVSRDFFPNEQFF.

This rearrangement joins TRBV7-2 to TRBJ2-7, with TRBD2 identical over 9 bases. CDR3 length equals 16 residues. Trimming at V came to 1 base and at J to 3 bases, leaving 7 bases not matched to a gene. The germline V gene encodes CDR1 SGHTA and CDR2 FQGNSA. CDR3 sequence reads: CASSLDGGRAFYEQYF. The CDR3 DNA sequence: TGTGCCAGCAGCTTAGACGGCGGGAGGGCCTTCTACGAGCAGTACTTC.